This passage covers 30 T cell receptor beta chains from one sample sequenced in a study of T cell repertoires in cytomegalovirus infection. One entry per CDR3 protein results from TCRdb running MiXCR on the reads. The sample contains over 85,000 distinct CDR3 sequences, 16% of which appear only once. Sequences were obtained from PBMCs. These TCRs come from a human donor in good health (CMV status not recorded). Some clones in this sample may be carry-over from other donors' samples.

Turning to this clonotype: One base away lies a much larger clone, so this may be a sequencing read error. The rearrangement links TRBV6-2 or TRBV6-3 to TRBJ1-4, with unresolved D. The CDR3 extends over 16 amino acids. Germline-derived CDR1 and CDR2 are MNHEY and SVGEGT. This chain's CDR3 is CASSSAGLENNETLFF. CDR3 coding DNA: TGTGCCAGCAGTTCAGCAGGATTGGAGAATAATGAAACACTGTTTTTT.

CDR3 sequence (DNA): TGTGCCAGCAGGCCACTAGCGGGGGGCCAACCGGGGTGTCCGTTCTTC. Translated, it gives CASRPLAGGQPGCPFF. The J gene is TRBJ2-1, the V gene TRBV2; 12 bases align to TRBD2. V shed 6 bases, J shed 15 bases, and the junction held 18 bases outside the gene matches. Germline CDR1 SNHLY, CDR2 FYNNEI. This CDR3 spans 16 amino acids.

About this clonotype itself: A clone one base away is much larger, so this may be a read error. In DNA, the CDR3 is TGTGCCAGCAGCTTAGTGGGGTACAATGAGGAGTTCTTC. It is translated as CASSLVGYNEEFF. The chain recombines TRBV7-2 with TRBJ2-1; the D is unclear. This CDR3 contains 13 residues. Germline V gives CDR1 SGHTA, CDR2 FQGNSA.

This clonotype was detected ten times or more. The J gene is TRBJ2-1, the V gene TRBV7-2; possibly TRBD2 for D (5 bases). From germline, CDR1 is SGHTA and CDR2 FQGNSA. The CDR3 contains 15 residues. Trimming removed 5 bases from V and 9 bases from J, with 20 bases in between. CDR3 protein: CASSDSAVTPSEQFF. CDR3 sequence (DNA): TGTGCCAGCAGCGATAGCGCGGTGACACCTTCTGAGCAGTTCTTC.

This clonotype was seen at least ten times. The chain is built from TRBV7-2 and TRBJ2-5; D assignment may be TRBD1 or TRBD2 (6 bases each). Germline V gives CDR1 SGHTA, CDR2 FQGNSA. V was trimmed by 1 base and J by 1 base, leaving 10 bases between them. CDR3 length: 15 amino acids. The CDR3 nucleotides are TGTGCCAGCAGCTTAGGGAGGGGGATCCAAGAGACCCAGTACTTC. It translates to CASSLGRGIQETQYF. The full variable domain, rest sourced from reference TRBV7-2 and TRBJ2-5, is GAGVSQSPSNKVTEKGKDVELRCDPISGHTALYWYRQSLGQGLEFLIYFQGNSAPDKSGLPSDRFSAERTGGSVSTLTIQRTQQEDSAVYLCASSLGRGIQETQYFGPGTRLLVL.

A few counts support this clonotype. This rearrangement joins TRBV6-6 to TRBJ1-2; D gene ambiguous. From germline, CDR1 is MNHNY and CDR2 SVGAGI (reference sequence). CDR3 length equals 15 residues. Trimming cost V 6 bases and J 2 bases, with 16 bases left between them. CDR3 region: CASSDVDPPNYGYTF. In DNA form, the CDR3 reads TGTGCCAGCAGCGACGTTGACCCCCCGAACTATGGCTACACCTTC.

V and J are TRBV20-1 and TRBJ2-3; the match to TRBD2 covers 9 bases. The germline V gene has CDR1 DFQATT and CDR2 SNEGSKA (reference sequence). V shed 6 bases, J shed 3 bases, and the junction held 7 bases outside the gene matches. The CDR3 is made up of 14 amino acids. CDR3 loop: CSARTSAGTDTQYF. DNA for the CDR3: TGCAGTGCAAGGACTAGCGCGGGGACAGATACGCAGTATTTT.

The CDR3 spells CASSYFGNQETQYF. The CDR3, as DNA: TGTGCCAGCAGTTACTTTGGGAACCAAGAGACCCAGTACTTC. This chain links TRBV6-2 or TRBV6-3 with TRBJ2-5, with D unclear. This CDR3 spans 14 amino acids. The ends were cut back, 1 base at V and 0 bases at J, with 6 bases in the middle. Germline V gives CDR1 MNHEY, CDR2 SVGEGT.

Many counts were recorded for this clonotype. Written as DNA, the CDR3 is TGTGCCAGCGGCTCTAGGGTCACGGGGGGGGAGACCCAGTACTTC. As protein: CASGSRVTGGETQYF. The chain joins TRBV7-2 to TRBJ2-5, with 8 bases aligning to TRBD2. Germline V gene lookup returns CDR1 SGHTA and CDR2 FQGNSA. The CDR3 consists of 15 residues. The V and J ends lost 8 bases and 5 bases, in that order; junction bases with no gene match: 13.

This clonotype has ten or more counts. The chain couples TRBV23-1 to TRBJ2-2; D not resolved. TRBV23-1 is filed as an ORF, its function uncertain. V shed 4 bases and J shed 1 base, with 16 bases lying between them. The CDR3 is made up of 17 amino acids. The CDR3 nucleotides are TGCGCCAGCAGTCGGCGGTTCAAAGACAAGAACACCGGGGAGCTGTTTTTT. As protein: CASSRRFKDKNTGELFF.

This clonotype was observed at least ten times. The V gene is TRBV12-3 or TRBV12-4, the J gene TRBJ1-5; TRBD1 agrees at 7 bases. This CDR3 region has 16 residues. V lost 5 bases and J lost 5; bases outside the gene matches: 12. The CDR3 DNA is TGTGCCAGCAGTGGGGGTACGCAGGGGGTTTATCAGCCCCAGCATTTT. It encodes CASSGGTQGVYQPQHF.

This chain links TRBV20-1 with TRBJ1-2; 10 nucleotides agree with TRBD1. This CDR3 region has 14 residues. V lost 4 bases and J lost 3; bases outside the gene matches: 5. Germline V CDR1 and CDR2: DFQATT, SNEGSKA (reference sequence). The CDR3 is CSAILGQGDYGYTF. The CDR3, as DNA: TGCAGTGCTATTCTAGGACAGGGGGACTATGGCTACACCTTC.

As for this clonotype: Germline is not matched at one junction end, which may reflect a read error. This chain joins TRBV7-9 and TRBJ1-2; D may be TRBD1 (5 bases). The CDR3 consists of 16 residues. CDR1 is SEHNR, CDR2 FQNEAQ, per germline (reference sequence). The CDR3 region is CAISSDTGSGTYGYTF. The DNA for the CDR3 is TGTGCCATCAGCTCGGACACAGGTTCTGGTACCTATGGCTACACCTTC.

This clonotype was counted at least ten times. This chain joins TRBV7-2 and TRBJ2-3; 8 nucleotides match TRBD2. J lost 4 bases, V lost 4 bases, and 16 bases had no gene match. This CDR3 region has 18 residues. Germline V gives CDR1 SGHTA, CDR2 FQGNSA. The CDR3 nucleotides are TGTGCCAGCAGCTCCCTGCGCCTGGGACTAGATCTGTCAGATACGCAGTATTTT. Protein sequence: CASSSLRLGLDLSDTQYF.

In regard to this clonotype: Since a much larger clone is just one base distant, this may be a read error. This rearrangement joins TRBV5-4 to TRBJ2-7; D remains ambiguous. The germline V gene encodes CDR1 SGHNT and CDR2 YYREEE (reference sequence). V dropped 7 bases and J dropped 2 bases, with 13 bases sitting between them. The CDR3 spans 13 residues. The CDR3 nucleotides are TGTGCCAGCTGCTGGGGTGCAACCTACGAGCAGTACTTC. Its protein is CASCWGATYEQYF.

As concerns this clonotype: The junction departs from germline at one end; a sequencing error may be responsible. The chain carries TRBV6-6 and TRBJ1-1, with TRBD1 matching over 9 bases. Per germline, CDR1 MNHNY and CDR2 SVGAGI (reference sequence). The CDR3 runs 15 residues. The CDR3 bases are TGTTCCAGCAGCTACGGACAGGGGATGAACACTGAAGCTTTCTTT. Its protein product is CSSSYGQGMNTEAFF.

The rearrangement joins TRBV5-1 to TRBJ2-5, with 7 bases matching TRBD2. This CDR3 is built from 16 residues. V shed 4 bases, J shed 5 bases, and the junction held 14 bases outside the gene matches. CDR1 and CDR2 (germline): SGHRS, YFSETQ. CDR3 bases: TGCGCCAGCAGCGCGGGCCCAGCGGGGATCTTCGAGACCCAGTACTTC. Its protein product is CASSAGPAGIFETQYF.

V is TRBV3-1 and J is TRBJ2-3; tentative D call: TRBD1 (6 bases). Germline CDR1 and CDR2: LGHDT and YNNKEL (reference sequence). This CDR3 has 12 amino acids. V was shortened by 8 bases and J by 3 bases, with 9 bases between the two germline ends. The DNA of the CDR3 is TGTGCCAGCGCAGGGGATACAGATACGCAGTATTTT. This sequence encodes CASAGDTDTQYF.

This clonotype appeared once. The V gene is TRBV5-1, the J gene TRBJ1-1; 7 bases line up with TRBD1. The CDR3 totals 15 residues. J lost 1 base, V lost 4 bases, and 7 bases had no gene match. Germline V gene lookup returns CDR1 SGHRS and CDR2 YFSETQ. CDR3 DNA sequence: TGCGCCAGCAGCCATAGGACAGGCACGAACACTGAAGCTTTCTTT. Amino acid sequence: CASSHRTGTNTEAFF.

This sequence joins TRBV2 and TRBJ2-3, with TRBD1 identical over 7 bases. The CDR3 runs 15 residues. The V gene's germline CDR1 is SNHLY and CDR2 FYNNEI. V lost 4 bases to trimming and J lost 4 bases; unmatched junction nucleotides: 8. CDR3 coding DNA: TGTGCCAGCAGTGTTGGGACAGAATCTTCAGATACGCAGTATTTT. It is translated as CASSVGTESSDTQYF.

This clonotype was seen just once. CDR3 amino acids: CASSLGGIDHSPLHF. Here the CDR3 DNA reads TGTGCCAGCAGCTTAGGGGGGATAGATCATTCACCCCTCCACTTT. The rearrangement uses TRBV7-2 and TRBJ1-6; weak D call: TRBD1 (5 bases). The germline V and J ends were trimmed by 1 base and 8 bases, with 12 bases remaining between them. The CDR3 consists of 15 residues. Germline CDR1 SGHTA, CDR2 FQGNSA.

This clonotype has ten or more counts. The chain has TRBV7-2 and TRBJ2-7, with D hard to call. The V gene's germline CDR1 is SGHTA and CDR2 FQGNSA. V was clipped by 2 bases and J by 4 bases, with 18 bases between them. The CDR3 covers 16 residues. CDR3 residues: CASSLMADLDRYEQYF. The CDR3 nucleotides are TGTGCCAGCAGCTTAATGGCGGACCTAGACCGGTACGAGCAGTACTTC.

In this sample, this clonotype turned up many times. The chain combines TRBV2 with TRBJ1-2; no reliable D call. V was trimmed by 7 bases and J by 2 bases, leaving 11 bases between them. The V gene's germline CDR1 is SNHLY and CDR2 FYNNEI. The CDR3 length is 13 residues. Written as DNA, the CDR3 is TGTGCCAGCATGGACGAGCGAAACTATGGCTACACCTTC. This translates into CASMDERNYGYTF.

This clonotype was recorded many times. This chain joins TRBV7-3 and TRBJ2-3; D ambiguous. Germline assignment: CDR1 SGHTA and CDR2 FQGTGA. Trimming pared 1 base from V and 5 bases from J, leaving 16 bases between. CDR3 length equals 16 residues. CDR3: CASSLNLGQSLDTQYF. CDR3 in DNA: TGTGCCAGCAGCTTAAATCTAGGGCAGTCATTAGATACGCAGTATTTT. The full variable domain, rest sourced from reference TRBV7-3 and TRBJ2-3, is GAGVSQTPSNKVTEKGKYVELRCDPISGHTALYWYRQSLGQGPEFLIYFQGTGAADDSGLPNDRFFAVRPEGSVSTLKIQRTERGDSAVYLCASSLNLGQSLDTQYFGPGTRLTVL.

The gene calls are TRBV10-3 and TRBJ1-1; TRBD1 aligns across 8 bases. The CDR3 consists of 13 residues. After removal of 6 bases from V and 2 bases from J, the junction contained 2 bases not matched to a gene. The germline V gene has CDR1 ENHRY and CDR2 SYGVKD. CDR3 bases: TGTGCCATCAGAGGGACAGGTAACACTGAAGCTTTCTTT. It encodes CAIRGTGNTEAFF.

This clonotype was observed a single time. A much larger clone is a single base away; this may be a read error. The CDR3 region is CSSSSGLSGNTIYF. The CDR3 nucleotides read TGTTCCAGCAGCTCGGGTCTCTCTGGAAACACCATATATTTT. The rearrangement uses TRBV7-6 and TRBJ1-3; D gene ambiguous. The CDR3 totals 14 residues. Germline V gives CDR1 SGHVS, CDR2 FNYEAQ. Full variable domain (remainder filled in from reference TRBV7-6 and TRBJ1-3): GAGVSQSPRYKVTKRGQDVALRCDPISGHVSLYWYRQALGQGPEFLTYFNYEAQQDKSGLPNDRFSAERPEGSISTLTIQRTEQRDSAMYRCSSSSGLSGNTIYFGEGSWLTVV.

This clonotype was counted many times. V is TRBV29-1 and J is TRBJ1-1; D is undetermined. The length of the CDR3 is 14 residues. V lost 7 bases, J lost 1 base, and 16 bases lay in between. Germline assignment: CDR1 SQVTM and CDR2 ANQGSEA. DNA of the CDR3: TGCAGCGCCCGGGAGGGTTCGGGGAACACTGAAGCTTTCTTT. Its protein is CSAREGSGNTEAFF.

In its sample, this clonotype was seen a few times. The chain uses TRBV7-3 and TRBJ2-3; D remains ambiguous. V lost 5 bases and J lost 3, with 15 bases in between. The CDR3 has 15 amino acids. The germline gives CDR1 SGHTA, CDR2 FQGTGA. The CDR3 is CASSPSSPATDTQYF. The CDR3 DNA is TGTGCCAGCAGCCCGTCCTCCCCGGCGACAGATACGCAGTATTTT.

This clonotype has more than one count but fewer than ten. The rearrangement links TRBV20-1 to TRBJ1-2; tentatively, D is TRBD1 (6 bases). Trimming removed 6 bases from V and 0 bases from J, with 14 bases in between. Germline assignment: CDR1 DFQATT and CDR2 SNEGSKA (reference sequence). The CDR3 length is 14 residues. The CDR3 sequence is CSAQAGATNYGYTF. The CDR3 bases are TGCAGTGCCCAAGCAGGGGCCACTAACTATGGCTACACCTTC.

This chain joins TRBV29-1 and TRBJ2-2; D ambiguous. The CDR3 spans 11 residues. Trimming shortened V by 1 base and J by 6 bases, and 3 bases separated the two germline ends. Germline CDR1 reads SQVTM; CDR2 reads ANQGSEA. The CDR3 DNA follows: TGCAGCGTTGAAGGGCCCGGGGAGCTGTTTTTT. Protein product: CSVEGPGELFF.